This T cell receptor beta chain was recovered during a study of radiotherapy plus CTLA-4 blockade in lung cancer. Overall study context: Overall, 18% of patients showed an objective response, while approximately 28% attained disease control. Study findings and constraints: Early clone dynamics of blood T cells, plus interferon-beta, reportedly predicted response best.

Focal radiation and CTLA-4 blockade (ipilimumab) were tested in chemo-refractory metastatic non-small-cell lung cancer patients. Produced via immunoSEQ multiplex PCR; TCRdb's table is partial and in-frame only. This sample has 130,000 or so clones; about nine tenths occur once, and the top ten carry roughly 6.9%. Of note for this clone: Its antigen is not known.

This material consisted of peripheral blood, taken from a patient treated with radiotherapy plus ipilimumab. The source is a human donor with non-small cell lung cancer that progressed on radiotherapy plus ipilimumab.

Here the CDR3 DNA reads TGTGCCAGCAGTCGTGGACAGGGGGAGGGATACGAGCAGTACTTC. Translation gives CASSRGQGEGYEQYF. V gene TRBV21-1 combines with J gene TRBJ2-7; no DNA check was done on the table's D call, TRBD1. TRBV21-1 is a listed pseudogene. The CDR3 totals 15 residues.